This entry lists 6 T cell receptor beta chains sequenced from one sample in a study of CD8 T cells in ankylosing spondylitis. TCRdb fed the 5' RACE reads into MiXCR, producing one record per CDR3 protein. The table records 180,000 or so distinct CDR3 sequences, 9.5% to 13% of them present only once. The sample consisted of blood, either unsorted or a sorted T cell fraction (not recorded which). Every receptor here comes from a male donor with ankylosing spondylitis or in good health (not recorded which).

This clonotype has only a few counts. The chain uses TRBV28 and TRBJ2-1; 7 positions agree with TRBD1. The J segment lost 0 bases and the V segment lost 1 base, leaving 12 bases of the junction unmatched. Germline CDR1 is MDHEN and CDR2 is SYDVKM. The CDR3 covers 19 residues. The CDR3 nucleotides read TGTGCCAGCAGTTTATTACCCCCGGGACAGTCCAGCTCCTACAATGAGCAGTTCTTC. It is translated as CASSLLPPGQSSSYNEQFF.

This clonotype occurred a few times. V and J are TRBV7-9 and TRBJ2-5; D ambiguous. This CDR3 is 15 amino acids long. V was pared by 2 bases and J by 1 base, with 11 bases between. Looked up from germline, CDR1 is SEHNR and CDR2 is FQNEAQ (reference sequence). The CDR3 DNA sequence: TGTGCCAGCAGCTTACCGGTGGGCCTCCAAGAGACCCAGTACTTC. Its translation is CASSLPVGLQETQYF.

CDR3 amino acids: CASSTGLAGNYEQFF. The DNA for the CDR3 is TGCGCCAGCAGCACCGGACTAGCGGGAAATTATGAGCAGTTCTTC. This chain uses TRBV5-1 with TRBJ2-1; 12 nucleotides match TRBD2. Per the germline V gene, CDR1 is SGHRS and CDR2 is YFSETQ. The CDR3 loop spans 15 amino acids. V was clipped by 4 bases and J by 8 bases; unmatched bases: 7. The variable domain in full, completed from reference TRBV5-1 and TRBJ2-1, reads KAGVTQTPRYLIKTRGQQVTLSCSPISGHRSVSWYQQTPGQGLQFLFEYFSETQRNKGNFPGRFSGRQFSNSRSEMNVSTLELGDSALYLCASSTGLAGNYEQFFGPGTRLTVL.

At least ten counts were recorded for this clonotype. The rearrangement uses TRBV29-1 and TRBJ2-5; D is unresolved. This CDR3 spans 13 amino acids. Trimming cost V 1 base and J 0 bases, with 6 bases left between them. Germline V gene sequence: CDR1 SQVTM, CDR2 ANQGSEA. The CDR3 DNA sequence: TGCAGCGTTGAAGCGGCGTACCAAGAGACCCAGTACTTC. Protein: CSVEAAYQETQYF.

This clonotype was detected only a few times. This chain connects TRBV3-1 to TRBJ2-3, with D possibly being TRBD2 (6 bases). The CDR3 spans 17 residues. The V end was cut by 0 bases, the J end by 6 bases, with 19 bases between. CDR1 is LGHDT and CDR2 is YNNKEL in the germline V gene (reference sequence). Here the CDR3 reads CASSQDIGGSRADTQYF. CDR3 DNA: TGTGCCAGCAGCCAAGATATTGGAGGGAGTCGCGCGGATACGCAGTATTTT.

This clonotype occurred many times. The CDR3 nucleotides are TGCGCCAGCAGCCCGATCCTTCAACGGGCCAAAAACATTCAGTACTTC. Protein: CASSPILQRAKNIQYF. The chain joins TRBV5-1 to TRBJ2-4; D is uncertain. The germline gives CDR1 SGHRS, CDR2 YFSETQ. The V gene lost 4 bases and the J gene lost 1 base, with 15 bases spanning the gap. The CDR3 runs to 16 residues.